Only a few counts were recorded for the clone carrying this TCR beta chain. What it binds is unknown. TCRdb reanalysed the RT-PCR reads using MiXCR and keeps one entry per CDR3 protein. The sample comprises some 500,000 distinct CDR3 sequences, approximately 15% of which are singletons, and 3% rests with the top ten. With 7 bases removed from V and 4 bases from J, the gap between germline ends came to 13 bases. CDR3 length: 14 amino acids. Germline CDR1 is MDHEN and CDR2 is SYDVKM. This sample was included in a study of response to subunit inactivated influenza vaccine. Study-level results: Researchers suggested that each seasonal influenza vaccination recruits few new T cells.

Source: CD4+ T cells sorted from PBMCs, taken 23 to 25 months after vaccination. This TCR was sampled from a man between 50 and 70 years old who received an inactivated influenza vaccine. The chain carries TRBV28 and TRBJ2-2; D call uncertain. CDR3 protein: CASTPFYLTGELFF. The CDR3, as DNA: TGTGCCAGCACCCCTTTTTACCTCACCGGGGAGCTGTTTTTT.